This TCR beta chain is drawn from a study of shared clonotypes between healthy human individuals. General study points: A handful of donors had around 5% of their naive CD4 clonotypes in common. Read depth was anticipated to influence clonotype sharing among donors. Having only a few donors restricted how much genetic and exposure-history diversity was captured.

TCRdb's copy holds only in-frame clones and misses some; the assay was immunoSEQ multiplex PCR. The sample holds about 360,000 clones, less than 85% seen once. With respect to this clone: Its specificity is not known.

J lost 5 bases, V lost 1 base, and 6 bases had no gene match. This CDR3 is 17 amino acids long. Germline assignment: CDR1 KGHSH and CDR2 LQKENI. This sequence joins TRBV18 and TRBJ2-7; the match to TRBD2 covers 15 bases. The specimen was memory CD4+ T cells sorted from blood. Subset denoted: CD45RA-negative fraction. The sequence derives from a man aged 25-45 years in good health. CDR3 in amino acids: CASSPQGLAGGPDEQYF. The CDR3 DNA reads TGTGCCAGCTCACCACAAGGACTAGCGGGAGGGCCGGACGAGCAGTACTTC.